This TCR beta chain came from a study of T-cell reconstitution after alpha-beta-depleted transplantation in children. The ends lost 4 bases at V and 4 bases at J; junction bases unmatched: 11. Germline V gene data show CDR1 as SGHRS and CDR2 as YFSETQ. The CDR3 covers 16 residues. Study-level findings and limits: Newly made T cells mostly supplied T-cell counts and diversity one year after transplant. Recipient T cells and thymic progenitors that survived gave rise to the high TCRbeta diversity observed at day 60 in some patients. Several hundred rapidly expanded clones from non-depleted graft cells reportedly supplied alpha-beta T cells about two months post-transplant.

Preparation of the TCRbeta library used unique molecular identifiers. One entry per CDR3 protein results from TCRdb running MiXCR on the PCR reads. The sample yields 780,000 or so distinct CDR3 sequences, roughly 15% seen once. For this clonotype: Its antigen remains unknown.

This sequence was found in a male patient younger than 18 who had a stem cell transplant for acute lymphoblastic leukemia, so the T cells may come from the graft donor. This chain uses TRBV5-1 with TRBJ1-3; 7 nucleotides match TRBD1. Source: PBMCs, mostly from graft donor cells, taken 360 days after TCRalphabeta/CD19-depleted stem cell transplant. The CDR3 DNA reads as TGCGCCAGCAGCCTGATAGAGACAGGGTACGGAAACACCATATATTTT. It codes for CASSLIETGYGNTIYF.